Each of the 27 T cell receptor beta chains below was sequenced from the same sample in a study of CD8 T cell repertoires and HIV-1 epitope variants. Libraries were prepared by immunoSEQ multiplex PCR; TCRdb keeps only in-frame clonotypes and omits some of them. Of around 5,500 clones detected, 65% to 75% appear once; the ten largest clones hold 43%. These receptors' targets are unknown. Material: cultured CD8+ T cells derived from PBMCs. The receptor set was obtained from a male donor with HIV.

The chain is built from TRBV7-2 and TRBJ2-7; 10 nucleotides line up with TRBD2. V was pared by 5 bases and J by 7 bases, with 5 bases of the junction left unmatched. This CDR3 has 13 amino acids. Germline CDR1 and CDR2: SGHTA and FQGNSA. This CDR3 reads CASSDNSGREQYF. In nucleotides, the CDR3 is TGTGCCAGCAGCGATAATAGCGGGAGGGAGCAGTACTTC.

This clone was picked up a small number of times. The rearrangement links TRBV10-1 to TRBJ2-5; maybe TRBD1 (7 bases). CDR1 is WNHNN, CDR2 SYGVQD, per germline (reference sequence). The CDR3 extends over 15 amino acids. Between the trimmed V and J ends, which lost 2 bases and 4 bases, there was a span of 14 bases. The CDR3 here is CASSEPSGGGETQYF. The CDR3 nucleotides read TGCGCCAGCAGTGAGCCGTCAGGGGGAGGAGAGACCCAGTACTTC.

The table lists this clone with a count of one. The junction shows a germline mismatch at one end, possibly a read error. The genes are TRBV7-3 and TRBJ2-5; tentatively, D is TRBD1 (6 bases). Germline V gene data show CDR1 as SGHTA and CDR2 as FQGTGA. The length of the CDR3 is 14 residues. The CDR3 loop reads CASSVTGSQETQYF. The CDR3 region has the DNA TGTGCCAGCAGCGTAACAGGGTCCCAAGAGACCCAGTACTTC.

The V and J genes are TRBV28 and TRBJ2-7, with D possibly being TRBD2 (6 bases). Trimming pared 2 bases from V and 7 bases from J, leaving 12 bases between. Germline CDR1 MDHEN, CDR2 SYDVKM. The CDR3 loop spans 13 amino acids. CDR3 region: CASSLEGRGEQYF. The CDR3 nucleotides are TGTGCCAGCAGTTTAGAGGGGCGGGGAGAGCAGTACTTC.

CDR3 in DNA: TGTGCCATCAGTGAGATACAGGGGGCGCTTGAGCAGTACTTC. Translated, it gives CAISEIQGALEQYF. The chain links TRBV10-3 to TRBJ2-7; 9 bases agree with TRBD1. With 2 bases clipped from V and 7 bases from J, the junction kept 6 bases outside the gene matches. Looked up from germline, CDR1 is ENHRY and CDR2 is SYGVKD. The CDR3 extends over 14 amino acids.

The sample holds one count of this clone. The chain uses TRBV7-8 and TRBJ2-1; no firm D call. This CDR3 contains 12 residues. Looked up from germline, CDR1 is SGHVS and CDR2 is FQNEAQ. The V end was cut by 5 bases, the J end by 4 bases, with 6 bases between. In nucleotides, the CDR3 is TGTGCCAGCAGCCAAGTATACAATGAGCAGTTCTTC. This translates into CASSQVYNEQFF.

The rearrangement uses TRBV19 and TRBJ2-2; the match to TRBD2 covers 9 bases. CDR1 LNHDA and CDR2 SQIVND come from the germline V gene (reference sequence). CDR3 size: 15 residues. With 7 bases clipped from V and 4 bases from J, the junction kept 7 bases outside the gene matches. DNA for the CDR3: TGTGCCAGTAAGAGACTAGCGGTGTTCACCGGGGAGCTGTTTTTT. Protein product: CASKRLAVFTGELFF.

J is TRBJ1-1 and V is TRBV19; a possible D gene is TRBD1 (6 bases). The CDR3 spans 16 residues. CDR1 and CDR2 from the germline V gene are LNHDA and SQIVND (reference sequence). Deletions cut 5 bases from V and 8 bases from J, with 24 bases between. CDR3 residues: CASSFAGTGRLEEAFF. The CDR3 DNA reads as TGTGCCAGTAGTTTTGCCGGTACAGGGCGGCTCGAAGAAGCTTTCTTT.

The rearrangement links TRBV6-5 to TRBJ1-2, with no clear D. V lost 5 bases and J lost 0, with 13 bases in between. The germline gives CDR1 MNHEY, CDR2 SVGAGI. The CDR3 sequence is 15 residues long. The CDR3 region is CASSPGVRPNYGYTF. The CDR3, as DNA: TGTGCCAGCAGTCCCGGCGTCCGACCTAACTATGGCTACACCTTC.

The chain has TRBV6-5 and TRBJ2-3; 11 bases map to TRBD2. The CDR3 spans 13 residues. With 9 bases clipped from V and 3 bases from J, the junction kept 2 bases outside the gene matches. Germline V gene data show CDR1 as MNHEY and CDR2 as SVGAGI. CDR3 coding DNA: TGTGCCAGTCTAGCGGGAGGTACAGATACGCAGTATTTT. As protein: CASLAGGTDTQYF.

This chain uses TRBV6-6 with TRBJ2-3; D unresolved. The CDR3 is 13 residues long. Germline CDR1 and CDR2: MNHNY and SVGAGI (reference sequence). The V gene lost 10 bases and the J gene lost 0 bases, with 11 bases spanning the gap. The CDR3 loop reads CATKPPSTDTQYF. The DNA for the CDR3 is TGTGCCACCAAGCCGCCTAGCACAGATACGCAGTATTTT.

This clone was observed a single time. The gene calls are TRBV29-1 and TRBJ2-7, with TRBD1 as a possible D gene (6 bases). V shed 1 base and J shed 2 bases, with 15 bases lying between them. The CDR3 spans 15 residues. Germline V lookup: CDR1 SQVTM, CDR2 ANQGSEA. The CDR3 nucleotides read TGCAGCGTTGAAGGTAACAGGGCGAACCCCTACGAGCAGTACTTC. Its protein is CSVEGNRANPYEQYF.

This clone showed up just a few times. The chain recombines TRBV19 with TRBJ2-1; maybe TRBD2 (6 bases). The CDR3 is 13 amino acids. CDR1 is LNHDA, CDR2 SQIVND, per germline (reference sequence). Trimming removed 10 bases at V and 2 bases at J, with 12 bases between. For the CDR3, the DNA is TGTGCCACCGAAACTAGCACCTACAATGAGCAGTTCTTC. It translates to CATETSTYNEQFF.

CDR3 amino acids: CASSVDVNSGNTIYF. DNA for the CDR3: TGTGCCAGCAGCGTAGATGTCAATTCTGGAAACACCATATATTTT. V and J are TRBV9 and TRBJ1-3, with D uncertain. Trimming pared 0 bases from V and 1 base from J, leaving 8 bases between. Germline lookup yields CDR1 SGDLS and CDR2 YYNGEE. This CDR3 is 15 amino acids long.

This clone showed up just once. This chain links TRBV27 with TRBJ2-5; no clear D. There are 13 residues in the CDR3. Deletions cut 0 bases from V and 5 bases from J, with 7 bases between. Germline V lookup: CDR1 MNHEY, CDR2 SMNVEV (reference sequence). CDR3 region: CASSLSARETQYF. The CDR3 bases are TGTGCCAGCAGTTTATCGGCCCGGGAGACCCAGTACTTC.

V usage is TRBV29-1 and J usage is TRBJ1-1, with D uncertain. The CDR3 covers 12 residues. The ends were cut back, 5 bases at V and 1 base at J, with 8 bases in the middle. The germline V gene has CDR1 SQVTM and CDR2 ANQGSEA. The chain's CDR3 is CSVPLENTEAFF. The CDR3 region has the DNA TGCAGCGTTCCATTGGAGAACACTGAAGCTTTCTTT.

V and J are TRBV5-6 and TRBJ2-2; no firm D call. This CDR3 is 13 amino acids long. V was clipped by 1 base and J by 6 bases, with 7 bases between them. Germline loops: CDR1 SGHDT, CDR2 YYEEEE. The CDR3 here is CASSLTAPGELFF. CDR3 DNA: TGTGCCAGCAGCTTGACCGCGCCCGGGGAGCTGTTTTTT.

This clone occurred once. V and J are TRBV27 and TRBJ2-4; D may be TRBD2 (6 bases). The CDR3 is 17 amino acids. Per the germline V gene, CDR1 is MNHEY and CDR2 is SMNVEV (reference sequence). V lost 2 bases and J 7 bases, leaving 21 bases between the germline ends. Here the CDR3 DNA reads TGTGCCAGCAGTTTACTCACCACCGGACGGGACTCGAACATTCAGTACTTC. It codes for CASSLLTTGRDSNIQYF.

This clone occurred once. The J gene is TRBJ2-6, the V gene TRBV7-9; 7 bases line up with TRBD1. V lost 1 base, J lost 0 bases, and 0 bases stayed unmatched. Germline CDR1 is SEHNR and CDR2 is FQNEAQ (reference sequence). The CDR3 has 16 residues. This chain's CDR3 is CASSLGTGSGANVLTF. CDR3 in DNA: TGTGCCAGCAGCTTAGGGACAGGCTCTGGGGCCAACGTCCTGACTTTC. The full variable domain, completed using reference TRBV7-9 and TRBJ2-6, is DTGVSQNPRHKITKRGQNVTFRCDPISEHNRLYWYRQTLGQGPEFLTYFQNEAQLEKSRLLSDRFSAERPKGSFSTLEIQRTEQGDSAMYLCASSLGTGSGANVLTFGAGSRLTVL.

CDR3 sequence (DNA): TGTGCCATTCAAGACTTTCTCACCGGGGAGCTGTTTTTT. Its translation: CAIQDFLTGELFF. This chain joins TRBV19 and TRBJ2-2; D remains ambiguous. Germline CDR1 is LNHDA and CDR2 is SQIVND (reference sequence). Deletions cut 10 bases from V and 4 bases from J, with 13 bases between. This CDR3 contains 13 residues.

The sample holds one count of this clone. The genes are TRBV28 and TRBJ1-1, with TRBD1 identical over 9 bases. The junction had 0 bases not matched to a gene; V was cut back by 2 bases and J by 2 bases. The CDR3 runs 14 residues. Looked up from germline, CDR1 is MDHEN and CDR2 is SYDVKM. The CDR3, as DNA: TGTGCCAGCAGTTTAACAGGGGGCAACACTGAAGCTTTCTTT. Translated, it gives CASSLTGGNTEAFF.

The count of this clone is one. The rearrangement joins TRBV5-8 to TRBJ2-1, with 7 positions matching TRBD2. The CDR3 is 14 amino acids. Losses at the gene ends were 0 bases for V and 8 bases for J; bases not matched to a gene: 5. Per germline, CDR1 SGHTS and CDR2 YDEGEE. The CDR3 spells CASSLDSGLDEQFF. The CDR3 DNA reads TGTGCCAGCAGCTTGGATAGCGGGTTGGATGAGCAGTTCTTC.

The chain links TRBV5-6 to TRBJ2-1, with a possible D match to TRBD1 (5 bases). Trimming left V 3 bases short and J 7 bases short, with 11 bases between. CDR3 size: 13 residues. Germline assignment: CDR1 SGHDT and CDR2 YYEEEE. DNA of the CDR3: TGTGCCAGCAGCTGGCCTCAGGGAAATGAGCAGTTCTTC. Translated: CASSWPQGNEQFF.

This clone occurred a few times. The chain is built from TRBV7-9 and TRBJ1-4; D is ambiguous. The germline V and J ends were trimmed by 5 bases and 5 bases, with 15 bases remaining between them. Germline values: CDR1 SEHNR, CDR2 FQNEAQ (reference sequence). The CDR3 spans 15 residues. CDR3 sequence: CASSPKGFSNEKLFF. As DNA, the CDR3 is TGTGCCAGCAGCCCGAAAGGTTTCTCCAATGAAAAACTGTTTTTT.

As concerns this clone: An end of the junction does not agree with germline; a read error may underlie this. This chain links TRBV28 with TRBJ1-6; maybe TRBD1 (5 bases). The germline V gene encodes CDR1 MDHEN and CDR2 SYDVKM. This CDR3 comprises 15 residues. The CDR3 DNA is TGTGCCAGCCGTTTTGGGACCGGCGGGGATTCACCCCTCCACTTT. Its translation is CASRFGTGGDSPLHF.

This rearrangement joins TRBV11-1 to TRBJ2-1, with D uncertain. The CDR3 spans 18 residues. The germline CDR1 and CDR2 sequences are SGHAT and FQDESV (reference sequence). V lost 1 base to trimming and J lost 1 base, with 17 bases between them. Written as DNA, the CDR3 is TGTGCCAGCAGCTTAGAAGACTCGTTGGTATCATCCTACAATGAGCAGTTCTTC. Protein product: CASSLEDSLVSSYNEQFF.

The CDR3 is CASSEGDTGELFF. The CDR3, as DNA: TGTGCCAGCAGTGAGGGGGACACCGGGGAGCTGTTTTTT. This chain links TRBV6-4 with TRBJ2-2; possibly TRBD1 or TRBD2 for D (5 bases each). Trimming left V 3 bases short and J 3 bases short, with 5 bases between. Per the germline V gene, CDR1 is MRHNA and CDR2 is SNTAGT. The CDR3 is made up of 13 amino acids.